This T cell receptor beta chain was observed in a study of cytomegalovirus exposure and HLA in healthy donors. Measured with immunoSEQ multiplex PCR; TCRdb has only the in-frame clones, and not every one. Counted here are about 160,000 clones, approximately 81% occurring once; the ten biggest clones make up approximately 10%. This CDR3 has 15 residues. The J segment lost 7 bases and the V segment lost 4 bases, leaving 5 bases of the junction unmatched. Germline CDR1 reads SNHLY; CDR2 reads FYNNEI. The chain employs TRBV2 and TRBJ2-2; 11 bases align to TRBD2. The source material was PBMCs. The sequence was collected from a man aged 25 to 40 in good health and CMV-seropositive. CDR3 bases: TGTGCCAGCAGTGTTAGCGGGAGGGCCGACGGGGAGCTGTTTTTT. As protein: CASSVSGRADGELFF.